The 26 T cell receptor beta chains below come from one sample, sequenced in a study of OX40 agonist ivuxolimab in advanced cancers. Data came from immunoSEQ multiplex PCR; TCRdb stores just in-frame clones and leaves some out. The sample lists fewer than 40,000 clones; about 83% were seen once. The specimen comprised CD4+ or CD8+ T cells sorted from blood, sampled in a trial of the OX40 agonist ivuxolimab. These receptors originate from an adult with an advanced solid tumor such as melanoma, head and neck, liver or kidney cancer.

V and J are TRBV28 and TRBJ2-2, with no clear D. This CDR3 contains 15 residues. Germline CDR1 is MDHEN and CDR2 is SYDVKM. Trimming took 0 bases from V and 3 from J, leaving 8 bases between them. The CDR3 is CASSLWVGDTGELFF. The CDR3, as DNA: TGTGCCAGCAGTTTATGGGTTGGAGACACCGGGGAGCTGTTTTTT.

This rearrangement joins TRBV7-8 to TRBJ2-3; 14 bases are a match to TRBD2. Germline values: CDR1 SGHVS, CDR2 FQNEAQ. The CDR3 spans 16 residues. The V and J ends lost 5 bases and 6 bases, in that order; junction bases with no gene match: 7. In nucleotides, the CDR3 is TGTGCCAGCAGCCTGAAGACTAGCGGGAGGGGGGATACGCAGTATTTT. It specifies CASSLKTSGRGDTQYF.

The chain employs TRBV10-1 and TRBJ2-5; perhaps D is TRBD1 or TRBD2 (5 bases each). Between the trimmed V and J ends, which lost 2 bases and 4 bases, there was a span of 8 bases. The germline V gene has CDR1 WNHNN and CDR2 SYGVQD (reference sequence). The CDR3 contains 13 residues. The CDR3: CASSERGVETQYF. In nucleotides, the CDR3 is TGCGCCAGCAGTGAGCGAGGGGTAGAGACCCAGTACTTC.

The chain uses TRBV28 and TRBJ1-2, with D possibly TRBD1 on 6 matching bases. This CDR3 is built from 14 residues. CDR1 is MDHEN and CDR2 is SYDVKM in the germline V gene. V lost 5 bases to trimming and J lost 1 base, with 11 bases between them. CDR3 region: CASSPRQDNYGYTF. CDR3 DNA: TGTGCCAGCAGTCCCCGACAGGATAACTATGGCTACACCTTC.

This sequence joins TRBV19 and TRBJ2-1; maybe TRBD1 (7 bases). V lost 10 bases, J lost 6 bases, and 19 bases lay in between. The CDR3 is 14 amino acids. Looked up from germline, CDR1 is LNHDA and CDR2 is SQIVND (reference sequence). The CDR3 DNA reads as TGTGCCACAAACAGGGGTGGAGGGGGCAATGAGCAGTTCTTC. Residues: CATNRGGGGNEQFF.

The gene calls are TRBV27 and TRBJ2-7; no definite D call. CDR1 is MNHEY, CDR2 SMNVEV, per germline (reference sequence). This CDR3 is built from 16 residues. Trimming pared 3 bases from V and 2 bases from J, leaving 17 bases between. The DNA for the CDR3 is TGTGCCAGCAGTTTTAGGTGGGCGAGCCCTCCCTACGAGCAGTACTTC. It translates to CASSFRWASPPYEQYF.

This rearrangement joins TRBV5-1 to TRBJ2-1; either TRBD1 or TRBD2 may fit D (5 bases each). Germline lookup yields CDR1 SGHRS and CDR2 YFSETQ. V was pared by 4 bases and J by 10 bases, with 12 bases between. The CDR3 covers 12 residues. The CDR3 DNA reads TGCGCCAGCAGCCCGGGACGGTGGGAGCAGTTCTTC. Encoded protein: CASSPGRWEQFF.

The DNA for the CDR3 is TGTGCCAGCAGCCGATTGGGCCCCCCGGGCGCCGGGGAGCTGTTTTTT. It yields the protein CASSRLGPPGAGELFF. This chain connects TRBV14 to TRBJ2-2; D is ambiguous. The CDR3 has 16 residues. Trimming left V 4 bases short and J 6 bases short, with 18 bases between. Germline V gives CDR1 SGHDN, CDR2 FVKESK.

This chain uses TRBV28 with TRBJ2-1, with D tentatively TRBD1 (6 bases). This CDR3 has 12 amino acids. Trimming pared 10 bases from V and 12 bases from J, leaving 19 bases between. Germline V gene sequence: CDR1 MDHEN, CDR2 SYDVKM. This CDR3 is CAISAGGAPQFF. The CDR3 DNA reads as TGTGCCATCTCCGCTGGGGGCGCGCCGCAGTTCTTC. The entire variable domain, with the rest obtained from reference TRBV28 and TRBJ2-1, is as follows: DVKVTQSSRYLVKRTGEKVFLECVQDMDHENMFWYRQDPGLGLRLIYFSYDVKMKEKGDIPEGYSVSREKKERFSLILESASTNQTSMYLCAISAGGAPQFFGPGTRLTVL.

The chain carries TRBV5-1 and TRBJ2-3, with 11 bases that match TRBD2. This CDR3 contains 16 residues. V lost 4 bases and J lost 0; bases outside the gene matches: 4. Germline V CDR1 and CDR2: SGHRS, YFSETQ. The CDR3 protein is CASSTRTSGSTDTQYF. The DNA of the CDR3 is TGCGCCAGCAGCACGAGGACTAGCGGGAGCACAGATACGCAGTATTTT.

V gene TRBV14 combines with J gene TRBJ2-1, with 11 bases identical to TRBD2. Germline CDR1 is SGHDN and CDR2 is FVKESK. The CDR3 covers 16 residues. With 4 bases clipped from V and 3 bases from J, the junction kept 5 bases outside the gene matches. CDR3 amino acids: CASSRKGLADYNEQFF. The DNA for the CDR3 is TGTGCCAGCAGCCGAAAGGGACTAGCGGACTACAATGAGCAGTTCTTC.

V usage is TRBV5-4 and J usage is TRBJ2-5, with 8 bases matching TRBD2. CDR1 and CDR2 from the germline V gene are SGHNT and YYREEE (reference sequence). The J segment lost 5 bases and the V segment lost 2 bases, leaving 8 bases of the junction unmatched. The CDR3 contains 15 residues. Here the CDR3 DNA reads TGTGCCAGCAGCTTAGGCGCGGGCGGGGGGGAGACCCAGTACTTC. It encodes CASSLGAGGGETQYF. Drawing the rest from reference TRBV5-4 and TRBJ2-5, the complete variable domain is ETGVTQSPTHLIKTRGQQVTLRCSSQSGHNTVSWYQQALGQGPQFIFQYYREEENGRGNFPPRFSGLQFPNYSSELNVNALELDDSALYLCASSLGAGGGETQYFGPGTRLLVL.

The V and J genes are TRBV5-1 and TRBJ2-7; the D gene is possibly TRBD2 (6 bases). CDR3 length equals 13 residues. Germline assignment: CDR1 SGHRS and CDR2 YFSETQ. V was pared by 4 bases and J by 0 bases, with 8 bases between. The CDR3 DNA is TGCGCCAGCAGCACGGGGGTCTCCTACGAGCAGTACTTC. It specifies CASSTGVSYEQYF.

This clone was seen a handful of times. The chain joins TRBV9 to TRBJ2-2; 7 nucleotides match TRBD1. Trimming at V came to 4 bases and at J to 4 bases, leaving 10 bases not matched to a gene. The CDR3 consists of 16 residues. The V gene's germline CDR1 is SGDLS and CDR2 YYNGEE. The CDR3 bases are TGTGCCAGCAGCATTCGACAGGGTGGAGGCACCGGGGAGCTGTTTTTT. Translation: CASSIRQGGGTGELFF.

The rearrangement uses TRBV7-2 and TRBJ2-7; D might be TRBD1 (6 bases). The germline V and J ends were trimmed by 1 base and 6 bases, with 13 bases remaining between them. Germline V gives CDR1 SGHTA, CDR2 FQGNSA. The CDR3 runs to 14 residues. The CDR3 coding sequence is TGTGCCAGCAGCTTAGGAACAGGGTGGGGCGAGCAGTACTTC. Translated: CASSLGTGWGEQYF.

The CDR3 DNA reads as TGTGCCAGCAGCTTAGCGTGGCTAGCGGGAGTCCGCGAGACCCAGTACTTC. Its protein is CASSLAWLAGVRETQYF. The chain links TRBV7-2 to TRBJ2-5; TRBD2 matches 10 bases. J lost 5 bases, V lost 0 bases, and 9 bases had no gene match. The CDR3 extends over 17 amino acids. Germline CDR1 is SGHTA and CDR2 is FQGNSA.

This clone showed up just a few times. The chain is built from TRBV6-1 and TRBJ1-1; D is unclear. This CDR3 is 11 amino acids long. The V end was cut by 6 bases, the J end by 11 bases, with 13 bases between. Germline CDR1 is MNHNS and CDR2 is SASEGT. This chain's CDR3 is CASREVGGAFF. In nucleotides, the CDR3 is TGTGCCAGCAGGGAGGTCGGCGGGGCTTTCTTT.

This clone was detected a few times. J is TRBJ1-5 and V is TRBV10-3; maybe TRBD1 (5 bases). Germline V gives CDR1 ENHRY, CDR2 SYGVKD. This CDR3 is built from 18 residues. V lost 0 bases and J lost 1, with 16 bases in between. The CDR3 DNA reads as TGTGCCATCAGTGAGTCCGGGGGTTTAGGAACGAGCAATCAGCCCCAGCATTTT. It yields the protein CAISESGGLGTSNQPQHF.

This clone showed up just once. The chain joins TRBV30 to TRBJ1-1; D is ambiguous. The CDR3 has 11 residues. Germline CDR1 is GTSNPN and CDR2 is SVGIG (reference sequence). The germline V and J ends were trimmed by 1 base and 6 bases, with 6 bases remaining between them. CDR3 sequence (DNA): TGTGCCTGGAGTGGAAGTTCTGAAGCTTTCTTT. It translates to CAWSGSSEAFF.

V is TRBV28 and J is TRBJ2-3; D possibly corresponds to TRBD1 (6 bases). Trimming removed 5 bases at V and 4 bases at J, with 13 bases between. The germline V gene has CDR1 MDHEN and CDR2 SYDVKM. The CDR3 covers 14 residues. The CDR3 protein is CASSPPQGPDTQYF. The CDR3 bases are TGTGCCAGCAGTCCCCCCCAGGGGCCAGATACGCAGTATTTT.

The V call is TRBV10-3, the J call TRBJ1-4; no clear D. CDR3 length equals 11 residues. The V gene's germline CDR1 is ENHRY and CDR2 SYGVKD. Trimming took off 10 bases at V and 8 bases at J, with 11 bases between the two ends. The CDR3 loop is CATAEGEKLFF. The CDR3, as DNA: TGTGCCACCGCGGAAGGGGAAAAACTGTTTTTT.

The chain employs TRBV2 and TRBJ2-2, with TRBD2 identical over 9 bases. The CDR3 totals 17 residues. The V gene end was trimmed by 0 bases and the J gene end by 4 bases; junction bases not matched to a gene: 6. Germline V lookup: CDR1 SNHLY, CDR2 FYNNEI. Here the CDR3 DNA reads TGTGCCAGCAGTGAAGCCGTTAGCGGGAGCGGCACCGGGGAGCTGTTTTTT. As protein: CASSEAVSGSGTGELFF.

The genes are TRBV10-3 and TRBJ2-7; 9 bases agree with TRBD1. Germline values: CDR1 ENHRY, CDR2 SYGVKD. V lost 5 bases and J lost 3; bases outside the gene matches: 8. This CDR3 has 15 amino acids. The CDR3 DNA is TGTGCCATCAGTTCCCCATGGACAGGGGACTACGAGCAGTACTTC. It is translated as CAISSPWTGDYEQYF.

V and J are TRBV9 and TRBJ1-5, with D possibly being TRBD1 (5 bases). The length of the CDR3 is 15 residues. V was clipped by 0 bases and J by 7 bases, with 14 bases between them. Germline V gene sequence: CDR1 SGDLS, CDR2 YYNGEE. CDR3 amino acids: CASSVGEGLWQPQHF. Written as DNA, the CDR3 is TGTGCCAGCAGCGTAGGTGAGGGGTTGTGGCAGCCCCAGCATTTT.

The chain combines TRBV6-4 with TRBJ1-1; D is undetermined. The CDR3 loop spans 14 amino acids. In germline, CDR1 is MRHNA, CDR2 SNTAGT. The germline V and J ends were trimmed by 6 bases and 1 base, with 12 bases remaining between them. CDR3 DNA sequence: TGTGCCAGCAGCAAGGAGGAGGGGAACACTGAAGCTTTCTTT. As protein: CASSKEEGNTEAFF.

The chain couples TRBV19 to TRBJ2-2; 7 bases align to TRBD1. The CDR3 contains 13 residues. The germline V gene has CDR1 LNHDA and CDR2 SQIVND (reference sequence). J gave up 7 bases and V 6 bases, and 5 bases lay outside the gene matches. CDR3 residues: CASSPGGFGELFF. As DNA, the CDR3 is TGTGCCAGTAGCCCAGGGGGTTTCGGGGAGCTGTTTTTT.